This TCR beta chain was sequenced for a study of T cell repertoires in cytomegalovirus infection. Study details: Through public TCR beta signatures, both CMV infection and matching HLA type were indicated.

This CDR3 is built from 14 residues. Germline V gene sequence: CDR1 DFQATT, CDR2 SNEGSKA (reference sequence). With 0 bases removed from V and 0 bases from J, the gap between germline ends came to 9 bases. Study-level results: HLA-C-restricted CMV clonotypes gave the most frequent clonotype in two of eight donors.

TCRdb re-called the reads through MiXCR, storing one row per CDR3 protein. Among 250,000 or so distinct CDR3 sequences listed, about a sixth were seen once. In regard to this clonotype: Its antigen is unknown.

The material sequenced was CD8+ T cells from PBMCs. The TCR comes from a human donor in good health (CMV status not recorded). Some clones in this sample may be carry-over from other donors' samples. This rearrangement joins TRBV20-1 to TRBJ2-7; perhaps TRBD1 as D (6 bases). The CDR3 spells CSARDKGVSYEQYF. The CDR3 region has the DNA TGCAGTGCTAGAGATAAGGGGGTCTCCTACGAGCAGTACTTC.